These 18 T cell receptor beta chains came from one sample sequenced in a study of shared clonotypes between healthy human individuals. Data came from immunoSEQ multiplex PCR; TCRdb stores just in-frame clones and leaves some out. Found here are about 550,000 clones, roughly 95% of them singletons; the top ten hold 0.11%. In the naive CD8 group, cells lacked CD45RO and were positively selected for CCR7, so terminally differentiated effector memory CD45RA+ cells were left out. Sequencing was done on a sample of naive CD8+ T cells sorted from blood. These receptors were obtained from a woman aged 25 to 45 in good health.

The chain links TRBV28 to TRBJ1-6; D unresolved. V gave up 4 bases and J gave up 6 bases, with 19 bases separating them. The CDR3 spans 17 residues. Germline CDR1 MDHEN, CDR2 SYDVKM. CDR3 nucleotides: TGTGCCAGCAGTTCCCTGGGCGTGCCCTCGTTTAATTCACCCCTCCACTTT. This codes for CASSSLGVPSFNSPLHF.

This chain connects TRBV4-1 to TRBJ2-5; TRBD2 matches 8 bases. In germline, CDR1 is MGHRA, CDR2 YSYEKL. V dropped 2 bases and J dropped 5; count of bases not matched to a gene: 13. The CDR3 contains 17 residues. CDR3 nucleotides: TGCGCCAGCAGCCAAATTCTTCCGGGAGGGCCCTCGGAGACCCAGTACTTC. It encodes CASSQILPGGPSETQYF.

The CDR3 coding sequence is TGTGCCAGCAGCGCGGGCCCTAAACACACCGGGGAGCTGTTTTTT. Translated: CASSAGPKHTGELFF. V gene TRBV2 combines with J gene TRBJ2-2; possible D gene TRBD2, 5 bases. Germline CDR1 SNHLY, CDR2 FYNNEI. The length of the CDR3 is 15 residues. V lost 6 bases to trimming and J lost 3 bases, with 14 bases between them.

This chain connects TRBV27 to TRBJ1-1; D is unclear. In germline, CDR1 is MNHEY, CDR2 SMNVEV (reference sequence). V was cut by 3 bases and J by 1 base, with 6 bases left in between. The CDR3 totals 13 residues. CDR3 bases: TGTGCCAGCAGTTTTGAGAGGAACACTGAAGCTTTCTTT. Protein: CASSFERNTEAFF.

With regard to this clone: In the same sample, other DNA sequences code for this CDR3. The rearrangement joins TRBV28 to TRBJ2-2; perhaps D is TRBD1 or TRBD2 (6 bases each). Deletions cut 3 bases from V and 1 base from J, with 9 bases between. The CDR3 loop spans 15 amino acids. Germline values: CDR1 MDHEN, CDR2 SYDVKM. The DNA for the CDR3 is TGTGCCAGCAGTTTGGGGGGCGAGAACACCGGGGAGCTGTTTTTT. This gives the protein CASSLGGENTGELFF.

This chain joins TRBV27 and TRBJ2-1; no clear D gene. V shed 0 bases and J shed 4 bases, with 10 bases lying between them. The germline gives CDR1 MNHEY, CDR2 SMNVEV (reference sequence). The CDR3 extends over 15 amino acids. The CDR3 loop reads CASSLSVSPYNEQFF. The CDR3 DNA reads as TGTGCCAGCAGTTTATCCGTGTCCCCTTACAATGAGCAGTTCTTC.

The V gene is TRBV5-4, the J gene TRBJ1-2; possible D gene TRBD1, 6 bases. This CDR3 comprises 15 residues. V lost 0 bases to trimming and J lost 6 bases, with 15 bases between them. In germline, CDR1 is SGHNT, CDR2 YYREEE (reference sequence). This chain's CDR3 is CASSLEGVGWDGYTF. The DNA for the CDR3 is TGTGCCAGCAGCTTGGAGGGGGTAGGGTGGGATGGCTACACCTTC.

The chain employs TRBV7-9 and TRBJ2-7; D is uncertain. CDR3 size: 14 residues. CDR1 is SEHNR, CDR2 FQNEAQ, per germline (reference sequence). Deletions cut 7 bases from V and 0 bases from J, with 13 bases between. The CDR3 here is CASIAVTGSYEQYF. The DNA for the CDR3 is TGTGCCAGCATCGCTGTGACGGGCTCCTACGAGCAGTACTTC. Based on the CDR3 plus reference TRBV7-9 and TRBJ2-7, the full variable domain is DTGVSQNPRHKITKRGQNVTFRCDPISEHNRLYWYRQTLGQGPEFLTYFQNEAQLEKSRLLSDRFSAERPKGSFSTLEIQRTEQGDSAMYLCASIAVTGSYEQYFGPGTRLTVT.

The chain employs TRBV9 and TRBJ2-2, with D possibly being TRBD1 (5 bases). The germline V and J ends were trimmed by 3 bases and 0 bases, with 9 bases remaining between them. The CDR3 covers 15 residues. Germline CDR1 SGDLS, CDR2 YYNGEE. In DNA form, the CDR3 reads TGTGCCAGCAGCGGGGGCCACTCGAACACCGGGGAGCTGTTTTTT. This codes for CASSGGHSNTGELFF.

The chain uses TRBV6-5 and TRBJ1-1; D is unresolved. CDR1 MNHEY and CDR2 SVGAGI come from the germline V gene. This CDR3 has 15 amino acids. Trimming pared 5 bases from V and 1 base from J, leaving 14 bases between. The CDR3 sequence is CASSPDTVQNTEAFF. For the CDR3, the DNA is TGTGCCAGCAGTCCCGACACCGTTCAGAACACTGAAGCTTTCTTT.

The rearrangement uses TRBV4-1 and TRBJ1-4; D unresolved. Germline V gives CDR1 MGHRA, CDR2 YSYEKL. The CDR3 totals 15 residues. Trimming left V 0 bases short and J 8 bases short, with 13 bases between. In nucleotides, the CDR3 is TGCGCCAGCAGCCAAGAGACCGTTATTTGGGAAAAACTGTTTTTT. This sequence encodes CASSQETVIWEKLFF.

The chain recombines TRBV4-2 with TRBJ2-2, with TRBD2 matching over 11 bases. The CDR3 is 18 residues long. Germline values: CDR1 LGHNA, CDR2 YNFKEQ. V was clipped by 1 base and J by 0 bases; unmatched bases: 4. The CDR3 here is CASSQALAGDPNTGELFF. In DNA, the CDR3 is TGTGCCAGCAGCCAAGCACTAGCGGGAGACCCGAACACCGGGGAGCTGTTTTTT.

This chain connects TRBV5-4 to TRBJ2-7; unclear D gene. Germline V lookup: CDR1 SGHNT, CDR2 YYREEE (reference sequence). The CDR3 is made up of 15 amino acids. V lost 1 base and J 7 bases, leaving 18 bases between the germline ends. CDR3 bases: TGTGCCAGCAGCTTGAGGTCAGGACCGCCCGGGGAGCAGTACTTC. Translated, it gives CASSLRSGPPGEQYF.

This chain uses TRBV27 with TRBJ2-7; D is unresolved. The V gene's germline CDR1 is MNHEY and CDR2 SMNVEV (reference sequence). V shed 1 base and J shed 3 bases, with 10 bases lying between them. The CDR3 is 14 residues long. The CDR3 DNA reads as TGTGCCAGCAGTTTATATGGCAGTATCTACGAGCAGTACTTC. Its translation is CASSLYGSIYEQYF.

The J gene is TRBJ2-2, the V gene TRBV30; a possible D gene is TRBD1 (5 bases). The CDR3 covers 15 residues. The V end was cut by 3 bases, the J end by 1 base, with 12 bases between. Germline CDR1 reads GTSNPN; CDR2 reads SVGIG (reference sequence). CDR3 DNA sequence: TGTGCCTGGAGCTGGGCAGGGCTGAACACCGGGGAGCTGTTTTTT. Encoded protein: CAWSWAGLNTGELFF.

The chain's CDR3 is CASSTGWGRSEAFF. As DNA, the CDR3 is TGTGCCAGCAGCACCGGCTGGGGGCGGTCGGAAGCTTTCTTT. The rearrangement uses TRBV5-4 and TRBJ1-1; TRBD1 is a possible D gene (6 bases). Germline CDR1 and CDR2: SGHNT and YYREEE (reference sequence). V was pared by 4 bases and J by 8 bases, with 18 bases between. The CDR3 is 14 residues long.

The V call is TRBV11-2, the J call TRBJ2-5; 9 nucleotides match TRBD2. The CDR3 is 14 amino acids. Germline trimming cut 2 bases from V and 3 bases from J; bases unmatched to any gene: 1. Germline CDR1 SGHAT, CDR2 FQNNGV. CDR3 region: CASSLLAGEETQYF. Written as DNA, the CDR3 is TGTGCCAGCAGCTTATTAGCGGGAGAAGAGACCCAGTACTTC.

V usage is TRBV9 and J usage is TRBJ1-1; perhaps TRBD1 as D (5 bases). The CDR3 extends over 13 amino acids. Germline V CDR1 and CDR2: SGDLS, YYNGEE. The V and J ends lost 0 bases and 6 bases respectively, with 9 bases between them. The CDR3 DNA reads TGTGCCAGCAGCGTAGACATGGGGGCTGAAGCTTTCTTT. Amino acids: CASSVDMGAEAFF. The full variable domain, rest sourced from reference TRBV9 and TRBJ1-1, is DSGVTQTPKHLITATGQRVTLRCSPRSGDLSVYWYQQSLDQGLQFLIQYYNGEERAKGNILERFSAQQFPDLHSELNLSSLELGDSALYFCASSVDMGAEAFFGQGTRLTVV.